These T cell receptor beta chains were read from a single sample in a study of regulatory T cells in long-lasting Graves disease. TCRdb fed the multiplex PCR reads into MiXCR, producing one record per CDR3 protein. The data show about 470,000 distinct CDR3 sequences, about a fifth seen once. The sample here was peripheral blood mononuclear cells (PBMCs), taken when the disease was refractory, from a patient treated with antithyroid drugs. The receptors originated from a female donor with Graves disease. Both conserved end residues are part of each CDR3. Each record gives: CDR3 protein, CDR3 DNA, CDR3 length, clone size, V gene, D gene, J gene. A D gene is named only where the DNA matches it firmly. Only some rows state a clone size, as once, few, many or a class for expanded clones.

CASSFDRENSPLHF	TGTGCCAGCAGTTTCGACAGGGAGAACTCACCCCTCCACTTT	14	few	TRBV27	TRBD1	TRBJ1-6
CSATRGQETNYGYTF	TGCAGTGCAACGAGGGGACAGGAAACTAACTATGGCTACACCTTC	15	many	TRBV20-1	TRBD1	TRBJ1-2
CASSQRTALNEKLFF	TGTGCCAGCAGCCAAAGGACAGCTCTTAATGAAAAACTGTTTTTT	15	-	TRBV13	-	TRBJ1-4
CASSYAGRGTGELFF	TGTGCCAGCAGTTACGCGGGGCGAGGCACCGGGGAGCTGTTTTTT	15	-	TRBV6-5	-	TRBJ2-2
CATSDLQGSEETQYF	TGTGCCACCAGTGATTTGCAGGGTAGTGAAGAGACCCAGTACTTC	15	many	TRBV24-1	-	TRBJ2-5
CASSRGHGANQPQHF	TGTGCCAGCAGTCGGGGACACGGAGCCAATCAGCCCCAGCATTTT	15	many	TRBV28	-	TRBJ1-5
CASSSRLQEETQYF	TGTGCCAGCAGCTCCCGACTCCAGGAGGAGACCCAGTACTTC	14	many	TRBV7-9	-	TRBJ2-5
CASSSETSGGKQYF	TGTGCCAGCAGCTCCGAGACTAGCGGTGGAAAGCAGTACTTC	14	many	TRBV11-2	TRBD2	TRBJ2-7
CASSLTGTGNTEAFF	TGTGCCAGCAGTTTAACCGGGACAGGGAACACTGAAGCTTTCTTT	15	many	TRBV12-3/TRBV12-4	TRBD1	TRBJ1-1
CASSPWTAARGGETQYF	TGTGCCAGCAGTCCGTGGACGGCCGCCAGGGGGGGGGAGACCCAGTACTTC	17	many	TRBV12-3/TRBV12-4	-	TRBJ2-5
CASSIHTGKNEKLFF	TGTGCCAGTAGTATCCACACAGGGAAGAATGAAAAACTGTTTTTT	15	many	TRBV19	-	TRBJ1-4
CASSYSLDRGEYEQYF	TGTGCCAGCAGTTACTCCCTGGACCGCGGAGAGTACGAGCAGTACTTC	16	few	TRBV6-5	-	TRBJ2-7
CASSFGAGVSPLHF	TGTGCCAGCAGCTTCGGGGCCGGGGTTTCACCCCTCCACTTT	14	many	TRBV7-6	-	TRBJ1-6
CSAKMGPGFGYTF	TGCAGTGCCAAGATGGGCCCAGGGTTTGGCTACACCTTC	13	many	TRBV20-1	-	TRBJ1-2
CASSYPATESSYEQYF	TGTGCCAGCAGTTATCCCGCGACAGAAAGCTCCTACGAGCAGTACTTC	16	many	TRBV28	-	TRBJ2-7
CASSQEGGVVGYTF	TGTGCCAGCAGCCAAGAAGGCGGAGTCGTGGGCTACACCTTC	14	many	TRBV3-1	-	TRBJ1-2
CASSYGQGATEAFF	TGTGCCAGCAGTTACGGACAGGGGGCCACTGAAGCTTTCTTT	14	few	TRBV6-9	TRBD1	TRBJ1-1
CASSLEGGGNIQYF	TGTGCCAGCAGCCTTGAGGGCGGGGGAAACATTCAGTACTTC	14	few	TRBV3-1	TRBD2	TRBJ2-4
CASRGLAGTQYF	TGTGCCAGCAGAGGACTAGCGGGTACTCAGTACTTC	12	-	TRBV6-1	TRBD2	TRBJ2-7
CASSLLTGSGYTF	TGTGCCAGCAGTCTACTGACAGGGAGTGGCTACACCTTC	13	-	TRBV6-1	TRBD1	TRBJ1-2
CASSTNTGELFF	TGTGCCAGCAGCACGAACACCGGGGAGCTGTTTTTT	12	-	TRBV7-2	-	TRBJ2-2
CASSLVLSTEAFF	TGTGCCAGCAGTTTAGTCCTGAGCACTGAAGCTTTCTTT	13	-	TRBV28	-	TRBJ1-1
CASSLDGEYGYTF	TGCGCCAGCAGCTTGGATGGGGAGTATGGCTACACCTTC	13	few	TRBV5-1	-	TRBJ1-2
CASSLSILGGDNYGYTF	TGTGCCAGCAGCTTAAGTATTTTGGGGGGGGACAACTATGGCTACACCTTC	17	few	TRBV11-3	-	TRBJ1-2
CASSATGAFGYTF	TGTGCCAGCAGTGCAACGGGGGCTTTTGGCTACACCTTC	13	many	TRBV2	-	TRBJ1-2
CASSPRDRSGNTIYF	TGTGCCAGCAGCCCCCGGGACCGCTCTGGAAACACCATATATTTT	15	-	TRBV3-1	-	TRBJ1-3
CATSDSSFAQPQHF	TGCGCCACCAGTGATTCTAGCTTTGCTCAGCCCCAGCATTTT	14	few	TRBV24-1	-	TRBJ1-5
CASSQDFGGGHTF	TGTGCCAGCAGCCAAGATTTCGGTGGTGGCCACACCTTC	13	-	TRBV3-1	-	TRBJ1-2
CASSYLDYNSPLHF	TGTGCCAGCAGTTATCTTGACTATAATTCACCCCTCCACTTT	14	-	TRBV6-9	-	TRBJ1-6
CASSLEQRDNSPLHF	TGTGCCAGCAGCTTGGAACAGAGAGATAATTCACCCCTCCACTTT	15	many	TRBV11-2	-	TRBJ1-6
CASSSWGQGAAGYTF	TGTGCCAGCAGTTCTTGGGGACAGGGGGCGGCTGGCTACACCTTC	15	many	TRBV28	TRBD1	TRBJ1-2
CASISPRDYLIDEQFF	TGTGCCAGCATTTCCCCCCGGGACTACCTTATTGATGAGCAGTTCTTC	16	-	TRBV28	TRBD2	TRBJ2-1
CSARVWQNTGELFF	TGCAGTGCTAGGGTGTGGCAGAACACCGGGGAGCTGTTTTTT	14	-	TRBV20-1	-	TRBJ2-2
CASRVGESTGELFF	TGTGCCAGCAGGGTAGGGGAAAGCACCGGGGAGCTGTTTTTT	14	once	TRBV7-8	-	TRBJ2-2
CATGLAGEAGELFF	TGTGCCACTGGACTAGCGGGGGAAGCCGGGGAGCTGTTTTTT	14	many	TRBV6-1	TRBD2	TRBJ2-2
CASIESSYEQYF	TGTGCCAGCATCGAGAGCTCCTACGAGCAGTACTTC	12	many	TRBV7-2	-	TRBJ2-7